The 28 T cell receptor beta chains in this list originate from one sample, sequenced in a study of blood T cell repertoires in COVID-19. Assay: immunoSEQ multiplex PCR; the TCRdb copy retains only in-frame clones and omits some. The sample records 55,000 to 90,000 clones, around 83% being singletons. Sequenced material: peripheral blood. Receptor source: a man between 65 and 85 years old with active COVID-19.

The chain joins TRBV9 to TRBJ2-5; 10 positions match TRBD2. The trim removed 4 bases at V and 5 bases at J, leaving 8 bases unmatched. CDR3 length: 15 amino acids. Germline V gives CDR1 SGDLS, CDR2 YYNGEE. CDR3 DNA: TGTGCCAGCAGCCCCCGCGCTAGCGGGAGTGAGACCCAGTACTTC. Amino acid sequence: CASSPRASGSETQYF.

J is TRBJ2-5 and V is TRBV3-1 (or the pseudogene TRBV3-2); 15 nucleotides line up with TRBD2. The V segment lost 1 base and the J segment 9 bases; nucleotides outside the gene matches: 12. This CDR3 has 18 residues. The germline V gene encodes CDR1 LGHDT and CDR2 YNNKEL (reference sequence). The CDR3 DNA sequence: TGTGCCAGCAGCCAAGGGTTCGGACTAGCGGGAGGGGCGAATCCCCAGTACTTC. This sequence encodes CASSQGFGLAGGANPQYF.

The chain combines TRBV15 with TRBJ2-7, with no clear D. Looked up from germline, CDR1 is LNHNV and CDR2 is YYDKDF (reference sequence). CDR3 length: 14 amino acids. The V gene lost 0 bases and the J gene lost 0 bases, with 6 bases spanning the gap. The CDR3 spells CATSREGRSYEQYF. CDR3 DNA: TGTGCCACCAGCAGAGAGGGCCGCTCCTACGAGCAGTACTTC.

This clone turned up a few times. V usage is TRBV7-3 and J usage is TRBJ2-3; maybe TRBD2 (6 bases). Trimming removed 3 bases at V and 1 base at J, with 14 bases between. The CDR3 loop spans 16 amino acids. Per the germline V gene, CDR1 is SGHTA and CDR2 is FQGTGA. This chain's CDR3 is CASSFGTASGTDTQYF. The CDR3 DNA reads TGTGCCAGCAGCTTTGGTACGGCTAGCGGCACAGATACGCAGTATTTT.

The V call is TRBV18, the J call TRBJ2-5, with D possibly TRBD2 on 6 matching bases. V shed 2 bases and J shed 2 bases, with 12 bases lying between them. The length of the CDR3 is 15 residues. The germline V gene encodes CDR1 KGHSH and CDR2 LQKENI. This chain's CDR3 is CASSPEPGRQETQYF. CDR3 bases: TGTGCCAGCTCACCAGAGCCAGGGAGGCAAGAGACCCAGTACTTC.

V gene TRBV28 combines with J gene TRBJ1-2; 8 bases fit TRBD1. The CDR3 consists of 13 residues. The V gene end was trimmed by 10 bases and the J gene end by 3 bases; junction bases not matched to a gene: 7. The germline V gene has CDR1 MDHEN and CDR2 SYDVKM. CDR3 nucleotides: TGTGCCATTCGGCAGGGGGCCCACTATGGCTACACCTTC. Amino acid sequence: CAIRQGAHYGYTF.

The V and J genes are TRBV12-3 or TRBV12-4 and TRBJ2-7; D is perhaps TRBD1 (6 bases). The V end was cut by 4 bases, the J end by 2 bases, with 6 bases between. This CDR3 has 12 residues. CDR3 amino acids: CASSWDTYEQYF. The CDR3 region has the DNA TGTGCCAGCAGTTGGGACACCTACGAGCAGTACTTC.

The rearrangement uses TRBV6-6 and TRBJ2-1; D perhaps matches TRBD1 (6 bases). CDR3 length equals 15 residues. Germline V CDR1 and CDR2: MNHNY, SVGAGI (reference sequence). The V and J ends lost 5 bases and 0 bases respectively, with 11 bases between them. The CDR3 loop is CASSDPQGSYNEQFF. The CDR3 bases are TGTGCCAGCAGTGACCCACAGGGCTCCTACAATGAGCAGTTCTTC.

The rearrangement links TRBV11-3 to TRBJ2-7; tentative D call: TRBD1 (7 bases). Trimming removed 5 bases at V and 4 bases at J, with 12 bases between. The CDR3 is made up of 13 amino acids. From germline, CDR1 is SGHNT and CDR2 YENEEA. CDR3 in DNA: TGTGCCAGCAGCCAGGGGGGAGGTTACGAGCAGTACTTC. Its translation: CASSQGGGYEQYF.

The gene calls are TRBV19 and TRBJ2-3; D possibly corresponds to TRBD2 (6 bases). Trimming left V 7 bases short and J 1 base short, with 12 bases between. Germline-derived CDR1 and CDR2 are LNHDA and SQIVND (reference sequence). The CDR3 has 14 amino acids. As DNA, the CDR3 is TGTGCCAGTACCCCTGTAGCGGGCACAGATACGCAGTATTTT. Translating it yields CASTPVAGTDTQYF.

The chain carries TRBV9 and TRBJ2-1; TRBD1 is a possible D gene (5 bases). Germline V gene lookup returns CDR1 SGDLS and CDR2 YYNGEE. CDR3 length equals 15 residues. The V end lost 3 bases, the J end lost 0 bases, and 10 bases lay between the germline ends. The CDR3 is CASSATGDSYNEQFF. The CDR3 DNA follows: TGTGCCAGCAGCGCAACAGGAGACTCCTACAATGAGCAGTTCTTC. Combining the CDR3 with reference TRBV9 and TRBJ2-1 gives the whole variable domain DSGVTQTPKHLITATGQRVTLRCSPRSGDLSVYWYQQSLDQGLQFLIQYYNGEERAKGNILERFSAQQFPDLHSELNLSSLELGDSALYFCASSATGDSYNEQFFGPGTRLTVL.

The rearrangement uses TRBV24-1 and TRBJ2-5; D might be TRBD2 (6 bases). Trimming stripped 7 bases from V and 4 bases from J, with 12 bases between. This CDR3 has 13 residues. Germline V gene sequence: CDR1 KGHDR, CDR2 SFDVKD. As DNA, the CDR3 is TGTGCCACCAGCCCTCGGGGAGGAGAGACCCAGTACTTC. Its protein is CATSPRGGETQYF.

The chain uses TRBV7-8 and TRBJ2-1, with a tentative D call TRBD2 (6 bases). The CDR3 covers 15 residues. V lost 2 bases and J lost 5, with 13 bases in between. CDR1 and CDR2 from the germline V gene are SGHVS and FQNEAQ. The CDR3 region has the DNA TGTGCCAGCAGCTTATCTAGGTGGGGGGACAATGAGCAGTTCTTC. Encoded protein: CASSLSRWGDNEQFF.

The chain uses TRBV3-1 (or the pseudogene TRBV3-2) and TRBJ2-1; 12 nucleotides agree with TRBD2. The germline gives CDR1 LGHDT, CDR2 YNNKEL (reference sequence). V shed 4 bases and J 9 bases; nucleotides not matched to a gene: 1. The CDR3 totals 13 residues. This CDR3 is CASSPSGRGEQFF. In nucleotides, the CDR3 is TGTGCCAGCAGCCCTAGCGGGAGGGGTGAGCAGTTCTTC.

This chain joins TRBV7-9 and TRBJ2-1; a weak D match, TRBD2 (6 bases). The germline gives CDR1 SEHNR, CDR2 FQNEAQ (reference sequence). This CDR3 spans 15 amino acids. V lost 5 bases, J lost 0 bases, and 11 bases lay in between. CDR3 loop: CASSGDSRSYNEQFF. The CDR3 nucleotides are TGTGCCAGCAGCGGGGACTCTCGCTCCTACAATGAGCAGTTCTTC.

V usage is TRBV11-3 and J usage is TRBJ2-1, with TRBD2 identical over 11 bases. V dropped 5 bases and J dropped 5; count of bases not matched to a gene: 5. The germline V gene has CDR1 SGHNT and CDR2 YENEEA. The CDR3 extends over 15 amino acids. CDR3 loop: CASSVAGGPNNEQFF. Written as DNA, the CDR3 is TGTGCCAGCAGCGTAGCGGGAGGGCCGAACAATGAGCAGTTCTTC.

The chain has TRBV5-4 and TRBJ1-4, with TRBD1 as a possible D gene (6 bases). The CDR3 loop spans 14 amino acids. Germline V gives CDR1 SGHNT, CDR2 YYREEE (reference sequence). V was shortened by 4 bases and J by 8 bases, with 15 bases between the two germline ends. The CDR3 DNA is TGTGCCAGCAGCCAGGGGCAGGAATCCGAAAAACTGTTTTTT. Protein: CASSQGQESEKLFF.

The chain is built from TRBV29-1 and TRBJ2-3; 8 bases are shared with TRBD2. The V gene's germline CDR1 is SQVTM and CDR2 ANQGSEA. This CDR3 is 15 amino acids long. J was trimmed by 0 bases and V by 6 bases; bases with no gene match: 8. The CDR3 DNA reads TGCAGCGTGCAGCTTGGCGGGAGGAGCACAGATACGCAGTATTTT. This gives the protein CSVQLGGRSTDTQYF.

DNA for the CDR3: TGTGCCAGCAGCTTTGTGACTACACGGGGGTATTTT. Encoded protein: CASSFVTTRGYF. The chain employs TRBV5-6 and TRBJ2-3; TRBD2 is a possible D gene (5 bases). The germline CDR1 and CDR2 sequences are SGHDT and YYEEEE. There are 12 residues in the CDR3. With 2 bases removed from V and 14 bases from J, the gap between germline ends came to 15 bases.

This clone was seen only once. The J gene is TRBJ2-7, the V gene TRBV9; TRBD2 aligns across 7 bases. Germline lookup yields CDR1 SGDLS and CDR2 YYNGEE. Trimming at V came to 4 bases and at J to 5 bases, leaving 12 bases not matched to a gene. The CDR3 runs to 15 residues. CDR3 coding DNA: TGTGCCAGCAGCCCGCGACTAGCTAGATCTGACGAGCAGTACTTC. Translation: CASSPRLARSDEQYF.

This rearrangement joins TRBV5-1 to TRBJ2-2; TRBD1 agrees at 9 bases. CDR3 size: 16 residues. J gave up 5 bases and V 3 bases, and 8 bases lay outside the gene matches. The germline CDR1 and CDR2 sequences are SGHRS and YFSETQ. The CDR3: CASSWGTGWSTGELFF. CDR3 in DNA: TGCGCCAGCAGCTGGGGGACAGGGTGGTCGACCGGGGAGCTGTTTTTT.

CDR3 amino acids: CASSYGRTGTYEQYF. CDR3 sequence (DNA): TGTGCCAGCAGTTACGGCCGGACAGGGACCTACGAGCAGTACTTC. The rearrangement links TRBV6-5 to TRBJ2-7, with 8 bases aligning to TRBD1. The V and J ends lost 2 bases and 2 bases, in that order; junction bases with no gene match: 5. Germline loops: CDR1 MNHEY, CDR2 SVGAGI. CDR3 length: 15 residues.

This chain joins TRBV10-3 and TRBJ1-1, with TRBD1 identical over 9 bases. The junction had 3 bases not matched to a gene; V was cut back by 6 bases and J by 1 base. The CDR3 is made up of 14 amino acids. Germline CDR1 reads ENHRY; CDR2 reads SYGVKD. CDR3 in DNA: TGTGCCATCAGGTCGGACAGGGGGAACACTGAAGCTTTCTTT. It encodes CAIRSDRGNTEAFF.

This chain uses TRBV9 with TRBJ1-1; 7 bases fit TRBD1. V lost 4 bases, J lost 1 base, and 10 bases stayed unmatched. The length of the CDR3 is 16 residues. Per germline, CDR1 SGDLS and CDR2 YYNGEE. The DNA for the CDR3 is TGTGCCAGCAGCCCTAGGGCAGGGGGGAAGAACACTGAAGCTTTCTTT. Encoded protein: CASSPRAGGKNTEAFF.

The chain recombines TRBV4-3 with TRBJ2-5; perhaps TRBD2 as D (6 bases). Germline V gives CDR1 LGHNA, CDR2 YSLEER. The ends were cut back, 2 bases at V and 1 base at J, with 11 bases in the middle. This CDR3 contains 15 residues. This chain's CDR3 is CASSQLGAGQETQYF. The CDR3 coding sequence is TGCGCCAGCAGCCAACTGGGAGCGGGCCAAGAGACCCAGTACTTC.

DNA of the CDR3: TGTGCCTCCAGAGTCGGGGGGTGGAACACAGATACGCAGTATTTT. This encodes CASRVGGWNTDTQYF. The chain couples TRBV30 to TRBJ2-3, with 7 bases aligning to TRBD2. This CDR3 has 15 residues. V lost 7 bases and J lost 2; bases outside the gene matches: 12. Germline V gene data show CDR1 as GTSNPN and CDR2 as SVGIG (reference sequence).

The gene calls are TRBV27 and TRBJ2-7; 8 bases agree with TRBD2. This CDR3 contains 15 residues. Per germline, CDR1 MNHEY and CDR2 SMNVEV (reference sequence). V lost 6 bases to trimming and J lost 0 bases; unmatched junction nucleotides: 7. CDR3 in amino acids: CASRRGGLGSYEQYF. The DNA of the CDR3 is TGTGCCAGCAGGAGGGGGGGACTAGGCTCCTACGAGCAGTACTTC.

The genes are TRBV2 and TRBJ2-1; D perhaps matches TRBD2 (6 bases). Trimming removed 0 bases from V and 9 bases from J, with 6 bases in between. Germline V gene lookup returns CDR1 SNHLY and CDR2 FYNNEI. The CDR3 has 12 residues. The CDR3 loop is CASSEAGGEQFF. The CDR3 bases are TGTGCCAGCAGTGAAGCGGGGGGTGAGCAGTTCTTC.